This entry concerns a single TCR beta chain. This clone appeared a few times. The antigen it binds to is not known. The read halts 3 residues ahead of the CDR3 end, with the missing end drawn from the germline J gene. This entry belongs to a study of T cell clonality in common variable immunodeficiency (dated by TCRdb to between 2015 and 2016). What the work shows at the level of the full study, not this receptor alone: CVID TCRbeta sequences reportedly showed fewer deletions and N-nucleotide insertions and lacked highly modified clones with 13 or more V deletions. Correlations between repertoire features and clinical complications were limited by patient heterogeneity within the CVID cohort. Healthy controls shared more TCRbeta clones with each other than CVID subjects shared among themselves (p < 0.0001). It was noted by the authors that sequencing of the repertoires of T cell subpopulations would be needed to clarify the cause of the increased clonality in CVID. TCRbeta clonality was higher in CVID subjects than in healthy controls (t-test p = 0.018), and the increase was most characteristic of about a third of subjects. Even though DNA input was the same, control samples had an average of around 81,000 unique sequences each, compared with roughly 30,000 in CVID samples.

For sequencing input, CVID and control samples contributed equivalent amounts of genomic DNA. For every sample, a 60 bp segment covering the rearranged TCRbeta CDR3 region was amplified and then sequenced. TCRbeta amplification used the immunoSEQ assay, a bias-corrected multiplex PCR with high-throughput sequencing. For the original study's pipeline: Every unique nucleotide sequence was considered a clone and was annotated with V, D and J genes, copy number and frequency. Sequences were labeled productive if in frame, and non-productive if out of frame or containing stop codons. As previously described, clonality was computed from Shannon's entropy. The predicted amino acid sequences of productive clones were used to derive the mean CDR3 Kyte-Doolittle hydropathy. The R hclust function was used to hierarchically cluster scaled V gene usage with Manhattan distance and complete linkage. To assess clone sharing by CDR3 amino acid sequence, 12 repertoires per group were resampled over 100 rounds. The repertoires were searched for 70 published EBV-specific and almost 250 published CMV-specific TCRbeta sequences. Analysis left out a couple of CVID samples that produced under 10,000 sequences, so 40 to 50 CVID repertoires remained. Not all clones reach the TCRdb copy of this immuneACCESS table, which keeps in-frame sequences only. Checked studies attribute under half of the gap to unresolved V genes and leave the rest unexplained. Clonal size and the V and J genes are those of that table, whereas D and trimming came from the DNA. For this sample, tens of thousands of clones appear and none is a singleton. The ten largest clonotypes hold under 3.5% of the sample.

Most CVID patients and most healthy controls were of Caucasian heritage. Heparinized peripheral whole blood samples of roughly 5 to 8 ml were obtained from each donor. Genomic DNA from adults with common variable immune deficiency (CVID) and from healthy adult controls was used for sequencing of TCRbeta CDR3 repertoires. A total of about 22 healthy adult volunteers (about twelve female and 10 male; age range about 23 to 75 years, mean age about 35) were included in the control group. Diluted blood was subjected to density centrifugation over Hypaque 1077 or Ficoll-Paque for isolation of peripheral blood mononuclear cells. Genomic DNA was obtained from unsorted mononuclear cells using either Qiagen column purification or a centrifugation-based method. From cysteine to phenylalanine, the CDR3 is 15 amino acids long. Only the CDR3 bases that were read are kept: 36 of them, in frame from base 1. Sequences SGHRS (CDR1) and YFSETQ (CDR2) are obtained from the germline V gene. Ends trimmed: V by 4 bases, J by 0 bases; bases unmatched to a gene: 5.

The sample was peripheral blood mononuclear cells. The chain joins TRBV5-1 to TRBJ2-7; 9 junctional bases match TRBD2. The source of this sequence is a person between 18 and 75 years old in good health. The CDR3 protein: CASSQRLADSYEQYF. CDR3 DNA, as far as it was read: TGCGCCAGCAGCCAACGACTAGCGGACTCCTACGAG.